This T cell receptor (beta chain) was observed in a study of cytomegalovirus exposure and HLA in healthy donors (dated by TCRdb to about 2017). As for the study more broadly: The 650 to 800 repertoires of the first cohort and the 95 to 150 validation repertoires were produced on the same platform, according to a later analysis. The study was designed to test whether signatures of past pathogen exposure could be identified by cataloging public T cell receptors. In addition to the first cohort of around 670 subjects, a separate validation cohort of 120 different subjects was used. To predict cytomegalovirus infection status, the study combined high-throughput TCR immunosequencing, statistical association of individual TCRs with disease status, and machine learning.

V loses 7 bases at its end and J loses 4 bases; junction bases beyond the gene matches: 12. CDR1 is given as MDHEN and CDR2 as SYDVKM, both from the germline V gene. The CDR3 goes from the cysteine to the phenylalanine over 15 residues. The DNA shown is the 45-base CDR3, in frame from base 1. The donors were included in the validation cohort of around 120 subjects, a group kept apart from the roughly 700-subject first cohort. About this clone: The clone's antigen remains unknown. No qualities accompany the bases; no much larger clone lies one base away.

The receptor library was made with the immunoSEQ multiplex PCR assay. For the original study's pipeline: A statistical classification framework was built to diagnose cytomegalovirus status from the catalog of TCR beta chain sequences. TCRdb stores this immuneACCESS table with in-frame sequences only. Part of the clones is absent; in the studies checked, under half of the shortfall reflects unresolved V genes, and no reason is known for the rest. V, J and clone size are taken as reported in that table, and D and trimming were inferred from the DNA itself. Recorded for this sample are about 200,000 clones; approximately 87% of them occurred a single time. The ten top clones hold around 5.4% of the sample. The research as a whole found: The study gave a list of more than 150 TCR beta chains associated with cytomegalovirus. In vitro tests confirmed that a few of the cytomegalovirus-associated TCR beta chains recognize cytomegalovirus antigens. While some public TCRs were present in many individuals, most TCR sequences turned up only very rarely across donors. A later analysis had no HLA typing for the validation cohort, so co-occurrence there was scored across all 120 repertoires. A later analysis found that TCRs clustered in the first cohort also tended to co-occur in the 95 to 150 validation repertoires, with roughly 95% of cluster scores above 0. According to the authors, the approach could potentially be generalized to other disease states and immunological phenotypes. In both the original and validation cohorts, the classifier was reported to diagnose cytomegalovirus status with high specificity and sensitivity.

What was sequenced was PBMCs. The clonotype comes from a woman aged 18 to 35 in good health and CMV-seronegative. The sequence links TRBV28 to TRBJ2-7; a stretch of 8 junction bases matches TRBD2. The sequenced DNA is TGTGCCAGCACCCTTTCAGCGGGAGCAGGTTACGAGCAGTACTTC. Translated, this is CASTLSAGAGYEQYF.